The table lists the clone carrying this TCR beta chain with many counts. Its target is unknown. Germline V lookup: CDR1 SQVTM, CDR2 ANQGSEA. CDR3 length equals 13 residues. V was shortened by 0 bases and J by 3 bases, with 5 bases between the two germline ends. One entry per CDR3 protein results from TCRdb running MiXCR on the PCR reads. The repertoire holds 20,000 or so distinct CDR3 sequences, with about a fifth as singletons. This record belongs to a study of molecular identifiers for immune sequencing clone quantification. Study-level background: Naive CD8 cell RNA, from roughly 21,000 or 96,000 cells, was split five ways in replicates, with four sequenced. Study-wide results and limits: Clones with over 20 RNA copies captured over 98% of effector molecules but under 1% of naive ones.

As CD8+CD4-CCR7+CD45RA+ cells, naive CD8 T cells were sorted. This clonotype was obtained from a human donor in good health. Some libraries in this study had Jurkat cell RNA spiked in. The rearrangement links TRBV29-1 to TRBJ2-2; the D is unclear. Sample: naive CD8+ T cells from blood, with Jurkat cell RNA spiked in. Described subset: FACS-sorted CD8+CD4-CCR7+CD45RA+ naive T cells. The CDR3 sequence: CSVEDRDTGELFF. The CDR3 DNA sequence: TGCAGCGTTGAAGATCGGGACACCGGGGAGCTGTTTTTT.